This T cell receptor (beta chain) comes out of a study of blood T cells in healthy people across ages. The length of the CDR3 is 13 residues. Trimming took off 4 bases at V and 5 bases at J, with 13 bases between the two ends. Germline values: CDR1 GTSNPN, CDR2 SVGIG (reference sequence). Primed by a sample-barcoded 5' primer and a J-beta primer mix, a second PCR proceeded for roughly 6 to 12 cycles. MiXCR, run by TCRdb on the 5' RACE reads, gives a single entry per CDR3 protein. The sample yields about 570,000 distinct CDR3 sequences, roughly a quarter seen once. This sample also appeared in a second study, on T cells of mothers and their children.

The sequence derives from a boy between 2 and 15 years old in good health. V gene TRBV30 combines with J gene TRBJ2-3; D is unresolved. Source material: blood. CDR3 in DNA: TGTGCCTGGACCTCTAGGGCGAAAGATACGCAGTATTTT. Amino acids: CAWTSRAKDTQYF. Complete variable domain (other parts from reference TRBV30 and TRBJ2-3): SQTIHQWPATLVQPVGSPLSLECTVEGTSNPNLYWYRQAAGRGLQLLFYSVGIGQISSEVPQNLSASRPQDRQFILSSKKLLLSDSGFYLCAWTSRAKDTQYFGPGTRLTVL.